Below are 21 T cell receptor delta chains sequenced from a single sample in a study of gamma-delta T cells after stem cell transplantation. TCRdb processed the RT-PCR reads again with the CATT caller. The sample consists of about 2,700 delta-chain clones, 2.7% of them appearing once. The source material was gamma-delta T cells. The origin of the receptors is a human donor. It is not recorded whose cells these are; they may come from a transplant donor.

The rearrangement links TRDV2 to TRDJ1; no clear D gene. This CDR3 spans 13 amino acids. V was shortened by 0 bases and J by 1 base, with 5 bases between the two germline ends. The germline V gene has CDR1 GEAIGNYY and CDR2 EKD. The CDR3 DNA follows: TGTGCCTGTGACACCGAGCTCACCGATAAACTCATCTTT. Translation gives CACDTELTDKLIF.

There are a few counts of this clone. Compared with germline, one end of the junction differs, possibly owing to a read error. The gene calls are TRDV2 and TRDJ3, with 7 positions matching TRDD3. Germline CDR1 reads GEAIGNYY; CDR2 reads EKD. CDR3 size: 20 residues. The CDR3 loop reads CACDTLDTTVRRDGTRPMFF. DNA of the CDR3: TGTGCCTGTGACACCTTGGATACGACGGTTCGACGGGACGGAACCCGACCGATGTTTTTC.

This clone has only a few counts. A much more abundant neighbour one base away suggests this may be a read error. At the DNA level, this CDR3 is encoded by other sequences in the same sample as well. The chain is built from TRDV2 and TRDJ1, with 13 bases fitting TRDD3. The CDR3 extends over 15 amino acids. Looked up from germline, CDR1 is GEAIGNYY and CDR2 is EKD. The CDR3 DNA is TGCGCCTGTGACACCGTACTGGGGGATACGGGTAAACTCATCTTT. Translation: CACDTVLGDTGKLIF.

By proportion, this clone is medium-sized. The chain couples TRDV2 to TRDJ1; 10 positions agree with TRDD3. Trimming removed 4 bases from V and 3 bases from J; junction bases left unmatched: 16. Germline assignment: CDR1 GEAIGNYY and CDR2 EKD. The CDR3 has 18 amino acids. The CDR3: CACDNLLGDPTQSDKLIF. The CDR3 coding sequence is TGTGCCTGTGATAACCTACTGGGGGATCCGACGCAATCCGATAAACTCATCTTT.

This clone was found a few times. A far larger clone is one base from this, pointing to a likely read error. The chain joins TRDV1 to TRDJ1; 10 bases align to TRDD3. The V gene's germline CDR1 is TSWWSYY and CDR2 QGS. Trimming at V came to 2 bases and at J to 3 bases, leaving 24 bases not matched to a gene. This CDR3 is 22 amino acids long. The CDR3 protein is CALGESPISYYWGIRGADKLIF. CDR3 coding DNA: TGTGCTCTTGGGGAAAGCCCCATATCTTATTACTGGGGGATCAGGGGCGCCGATAAACTCATCTTT.

This clone is categorized as medium-sized. This rearrangement joins TRDV2 to TRDJ1; 12 bases are a match to TRDD3. This CDR3 has 14 amino acids. Germline V lookup: CDR1 GEAIGNYY, CDR2 EKD. Germline trimming cut 2 bases from V and 5 bases from J; bases unmatched to any gene: 2. As DNA, the CDR3 is TGTGCCTGTGACAAACTGGGGGATACAGATAAACTCATCTTT. This sequence encodes CACDKLGDTDKLIF.

For this clone: A much more abundant neighbour one base away suggests this may be a read error. At the DNA level, this CDR3 is encoded by other sequences in the same sample as well. The V call is TRDV2, the J call TRDJ1; D possibly corresponds to TRDD3 (5 bases). This CDR3 has 17 amino acids. In germline, CDR1 is GEAIGNYY, CDR2 EKD. V dropped 3 bases and J dropped 0 bases, with 19 bases sitting between them. CDR3 amino acids: CACDPLTRGSNTDKLIF. In nucleotides, the CDR3 is TGTGCCTGTGACCCCCTAACCCGGGGGTCGAACACCGATAAACTCATCTTT.

This clone was seen more than once but under ten times. The amino acid sequence in TCRdb belongs to a much larger clone and departs from this DNA's translation at residue 5, likely a sequencing read error; the sequence shown is translated from the DNA. The genes are TRDV2 and TRDJ1, with 10 nucleotides matching TRDD3. CDR3 size: 15 residues. J gave up 1 base and V 3 bases, and 4 bases lay outside the gene matches. The V gene's germline CDR1 is GEAIGNYY and CDR2 EKD. This chain's CDR3 is CACDFWGISTDKLIF. The CDR3 DNA is TGTGCCTGTGACTTCTGGGGGATAAGCACCGATAAACTCATCTTT.

Within the sample, this clone is medium-sized. This chain joins TRDV2 and TRDJ1, with 7 bases that match TRDD3. J lost 0 bases, V lost 0 bases, and 21 bases had no gene match. Germline V CDR1 and CDR2: GEAIGNYY, EKD. The CDR3 consists of 21 residues. The CDR3: CACDTVDPLGGGPPYTDKLIF. The DNA for the CDR3 is TGTGCCTGTGACACCGTGGATCCCCTTGGTGGGGGACCTCCCTACACCGATAAACTCATCTTT.

For this clone: This may stem from a read error, because a much larger clone lies one nucleotide away. Other DNA sequences of this sample code for an identical CDR3. This chain joins TRDV2 and TRDJ1; 9 bases are shared with TRDD3. The CDR3 length is 16 residues. The germline gives CDR1 GEAIGNYY, CDR2 EKD. The CDR3 nucleotides read TGTGCCTGTGACACTTTACTGGGGGACCCCACCGACAAACTCATCTTT. It is translated as CACDTLLGDPTDKLIF.

Of note for this clone: TCRdb pairs this DNA with a much larger clone's protein that differs at residue 13, likely a read error; the protein shown was translated from the DNA. The chain employs TRDV2 and TRDJ1; 7 bases are a match to TRDD3. Per germline, CDR1 GEAIGNYY and CDR2 EKD. Trimming removed 0 bases from V and 2 bases from J; junction bases left unmatched: 20. This CDR3 spans 20 amino acids. The CDR3 loop reads CACDTVDPAGGRNGTDKLIF. The CDR3 DNA reads as TGTGCCTGTGACACCGTCGATCCGGCTGGGGGTCGAAATGGGACCGATAAACTCATCTTT.

In its sample, this clone was seen a few times. The protein in TCRdb stems from a much larger clone and differs at residue 5 from this DNA's translation, likely a read error; here the protein is translated from the DNA. This chain uses TRDV2 with TRDJ1; TRDD3 agrees at 9 bases. The germline gives CDR1 GEAIGNYY, CDR2 EKD. This CDR3 is built from 17 residues. The J segment lost 1 base and the V segment lost 5 bases, leaving 13 bases of the junction unmatched. The CDR3 DNA reads as TGTGCCTGTGTACCCCTGGGGGATTGGGGGTCCACCGATAAACTCATCTTT. As protein: CACVPLGDWGSTDKLIF.

Only a few counts were recorded for this clone. The protein TCRdb lists belongs to a much larger clone and differs from this DNA's translation at residue 9, which points to a read error; the protein shown is made from the DNA. The chain uses TRDV2 and TRDJ1; D remains ambiguous. The V end was cut by 4 bases, the J end by 0 bases, with 20 bases between. The CDR3 contains 17 residues. Germline V lookup: CDR1 GEAIGNYY, CDR2 EKD. The CDR3 DNA reads TGTGCCTGTGAGGAGGTCGCCTGGACCAAGTACACCGATAAACTCATCTTT. Protein product: CACEEVAWTKYTDKLIF.

A note on this clone: It differs at one base from a far larger clone, so likely a read error. This sequence joins TRDV2 and TRDJ1; D is ambiguous. CDR3 size: 14 residues. CDR1 and CDR2 (germline): GEAIGNYY, EKD. Trimming took 3 bases from V and 4 from J, leaving 14 bases between them. CDR3 protein: CACDLLVLGDKLIF. The CDR3 DNA reads TGTGCCTGTGACTTATTAGTCTTAGGCGATAAACTCATCTTT.

By share of the sample, this clone is medium-sized. This chain connects TRDV2 to TRDJ1; TRDD3 matches 10 bases. Germline loops: CDR1 GEAIGNYY, CDR2 EKD. The CDR3 extends over 18 amino acids. The V gene end was trimmed by 0 bases and the J gene end by 0 bases; junction bases not matched to a gene: 9. Here the CDR3 DNA reads TGTGCCTGTGACACCGTGCCGACGGGGGATACGTACACCGATAAACTCATCTTT. Its translation: CACDTVPTGDTYTDKLIF.

This clone was found a few times. TCRdb records a much larger clone's protein for this DNA, with a difference at residue 5 that likely arises from a read error; the protein given is the translation of the DNA. The chain couples TRDV2 to TRDJ1, with 7 bases lining up with TRDD3. This CDR3 region has 16 residues. Germline CDR1 is GEAIGNYY and CDR2 is EKD. With V trimmed by 4 bases and J by 0 bases, 10 bases remained unmatched. The CDR3 DNA follows: TGTGCCTGTGAATGTTTGGAGCTGGGGGACACCGATAAACTCATCTTT. It codes for CACECLELGDTDKLIF.

A few counts support this clone. TCRdb's protein for this DNA is that of a much larger clone and differs from the translation at residue 13, likely a read error; the protein shown is the DNA translation. CDR3 sequence (DNA): TGTGCCTGCGACTCCTTACTGGGGGATATGCCCGACATCGATAAACTCATCTTT. This sequence encodes CACDSLLGDMPDIDKLIF. The rearrangement links TRDV2 to TRDJ1; 11 bases match TRDD3. Germline-derived CDR1 and CDR2 are GEAIGNYY and EKD. There are 18 residues in the CDR3. The V gene end was trimmed by 7 bases and the J gene end by 4 bases; junction bases not matched to a gene: 19.

This clone has a handful of counts. TCRdb assigns this DNA the protein of a much larger clone, which departs from its translation at residue 3; this likely reflects a read error, and the protein shown comes from translating the DNA. The V gene is TRDV2, the J gene TRDJ1; 12 positions match TRDD3. Germline V gene lookup returns CDR1 GEAIGNYY and CDR2 EKD. This CDR3 region has 17 residues. DNA of the CDR3: TGTGCCTATGACTACGTACTGGGGGATACTAGCACCGATAAACTCATCTTT. Amino acid sequence: CAYDYVLGDTSTDKLIF.

In this sample, this clone is medium-sized (0.01 to 0.1%). The genes are TRDV2 and TRDJ1; 12 bases are a match to TRDD3. This CDR3 is built from 16 residues. Trimming removed 2 bases from V and 2 bases from J; junction bases left unmatched: 5. The V gene's germline CDR1 is GEAIGNYY and CDR2 EKD. The DNA for the CDR3 is TGTGCCTGTGACAAACTGGGGGATACCGAAACCGATAAACTCATCTTT. It encodes CACDKLGDTETDKLIF.

Details on this clone: This DNA translates differently at residue 12 from the TCRdb protein, which is that of a much larger clone; a read error is likely, and the protein shown is the DNA's own translation. The rearrangement joins TRDV2 to TRDJ1, with 9 bases lining up with TRDD3. Germline values: CDR1 GEAIGNYY, CDR2 EKD. CDR3 length: 15 amino acids. The chain's CDR3 is CACDPLLGDTDNLIF. The CDR3 DNA reads as TGTGCCTGTGACCCTTTACTGGGGGACACCGATAACCTCATCTTT.

This clone appeared a few times. The protein in TCRdb stems from a much larger clone and differs at residue 5 from this DNA's translation, likely a read error; here the protein is translated from the DNA. This chain uses TRDV2 with TRDJ1, with TRDD3 matching over 9 bases. CDR1 GEAIGNYY and CDR2 EKD come from the germline V gene. With V trimmed by 0 bases and J by 4 bases, 5 bases remained unmatched. The CDR3 extends over 15 amino acids. The CDR3, as DNA: TGTGCCTGTGACACCCTGGGGGATCAGGACGATAAACTCATCTTT. This sequence encodes CACDTLGDQDDKLIF.